Below, 11 T cell receptor beta chains from the same sample are listed, as sequenced in a study of cytomegalovirus exposure and HLA in healthy donors. Primers for the PCR totalled 60 Vbeta and 13 Jbeta. Method: immunoSEQ multiplex PCR; TCRdb's copy keeps in-frame clones and lacks some. The sample lists around 150,000 clones, around 74% occurring once. Sequencing was done on a sample of PBMCs. All receptors come from a woman under 40 in good health and CMV-seronegative.

A few counts support this clone. The gene calls are TRBV7-2 and TRBJ2-5; 12 bases align to TRBD2. The CDR3 length is 17 residues. CDR1 is SGHTA, CDR2 FQGNSA, per germline. Trimming took 3 bases from V and 2 from J; bases not matched to a gene: 7. CDR3 nucleotide sequence: TGTGCCAGCAGCTTGGGGTGGACTAGCGGGGTACAAGAGACCCAGTACTTC. As protein: CASSLGWTSGVQETQYF.

The V call is TRBV6-5, the J call TRBJ1-1; the match to TRBD1 covers 9 bases. The ends lost 5 bases at V and 6 bases at J; junction bases unmatched: 7. The germline gives CDR1 MNHEY, CDR2 SVGAGI. The CDR3 covers 14 residues. The chain's CDR3 is CASSEQGAWAEAFF. In nucleotides, the CDR3 is TGTGCCAGCAGTGAACAGGGGGCGTGGGCTGAAGCTTTCTTT.

This clone was recorded a few times. The chain carries TRBV9 and TRBJ2-1, with 10 positions matching TRBD2. Germline CDR1 reads SGDLS; CDR2 reads YYNGEE. With V trimmed by 4 bases and J by 2 bases, 3 bases remained unmatched. The CDR3 is made up of 15 amino acids. In DNA form, the CDR3 reads TGTGCCAGCAGCCTAGCGGGGGAAACCTACAATGAGCAGTTCTTC. It codes for CASSLAGETYNEQFF. The full variable domain, rest sourced from reference TRBV9 and TRBJ2-1, is DSGVTQTPKHLITATGQRVTLRCSPRSGDLSVYWYQQSLDQGLQFLIQYYNGEERAKGNILERFSAQQFPDLHSELNLSSLELGDSALYFCASSLAGETYNEQFFGPGTRLTVL.

In its sample, this clone was seen once. J is TRBJ2-4 and V is TRBV27; 11 nucleotides align to TRBD1. Germline loops: CDR1 MNHEY, CDR2 SMNVEV (reference sequence). V was clipped by 6 bases and J by 3 bases; unmatched bases: 10. The CDR3 extends over 17 amino acids. CDR3 bases: TGTGCCAGCAGCCGTACCGGACAGGGGGCGGTCAAAAACATTCAGTACTTC. Encoded protein: CASSRTGQGAVKNIQYF.

This clone was seen a single time. Other DNA sequences within the sample encode an identical CDR3. This chain uses TRBV5-4 with TRBJ2-1, with D tentatively TRBD1 (5 bases). Germline V gives CDR1 SGHNT, CDR2 YYREEE (reference sequence). Deletions cut 5 bases from V and 3 bases from J, with 9 bases between. The CDR3 covers 13 residues. This CDR3 is CASRPDSYNEQFF. The CDR3 region has the DNA TGTGCCAGCAGGCCCGACAGCTACAATGAGCAGTTCTTC.

The chain links TRBV7-9 to TRBJ2-5; D ambiguous. The ends were cut back, 0 bases at V and 2 bases at J, with 7 bases in the middle. Germline lookup yields CDR1 SEHNR and CDR2 FQNEAQ (reference sequence). This CDR3 is built from 14 residues. For the CDR3, the DNA is TGTGCCAGCAGCTTAGCACCCTATCAAGAGACCCAGTACTTC. Encoded protein: CASSLAPYQETQYF. The full variable domain, completed using reference TRBV7-9 and TRBJ2-5, is DTGVSQNPRHKITKRGQNVTFRCDPISEHNRLYWYRQTLGQGPEFLTYFQNEAQLEKSRLLSDRFSAERPKGSFSTLEIQRTEQGDSAMYLCASSLAPYQETQYFGPGTRLLVL.

The chain combines TRBV18 with TRBJ1-5, with 7 bases aligning to TRBD1. The CDR3 covers 15 residues. The V segment lost 4 bases and the J segment 6 bases; nucleotides outside the gene matches: 9. Germline V gene data show CDR1 as KGHSH and CDR2 as LQKENI. CDR3 protein: CASSLGQVGGQPQHF. CDR3 nucleotides: TGTGCCAGCTCACTCGGACAGGTGGGAGGTCAGCCCCAGCATTTT.

The DNA for the CDR3 is TGCGCCAGCAGCTTGGCAGGGGTAGGCACCGGGGAGCTGTTTTTT. Its translation: CASSLAGVGTGELFF. The chain links TRBV5-1 to TRBJ2-2, with D possibly being TRBD1 (6 bases). This CDR3 has 15 amino acids. Per the germline V gene, CDR1 is SGHRS and CDR2 is YFSETQ. V gave up 0 bases and J gave up 4 bases, with 10 bases separating them.

J is TRBJ1-2 and V is TRBV18, with a weak D call TRBD1 (5 bases). V was cut by 2 bases and J by 8 bases, with 12 bases left in between. This CDR3 has 13 residues. CDR1 is KGHSH, CDR2 LQKENI, per germline. CDR3 region: CASSPAGYEGYTF. For the CDR3, the DNA is TGTGCCAGCTCACCAGCAGGGTATGAGGGCTACACCTTC.

This sequence joins TRBV4-1 and TRBJ1-5; D unclear. CDR3 size: 15 residues. The V end lost 0 bases, the J end lost 2 bases, and 8 bases lay between the germline ends. CDR1 and CDR2 (germline): MGHRA, YSYEKL. The CDR3, as DNA: TGCGCCAGCAGCCAAGATGGACTTGGCAATCAGCCCCAGCATTTT. Translated, it gives CASSQDGLGNQPQHF.

The CDR3 DNA reads TGTGCCAGCAGTAGGGGAATCCAAGAGACCCAGTACTTC. It specifies CASSRGIQETQYF. V usage is TRBV6-4 and J usage is TRBJ2-5; possible D gene TRBD1, 5 bases. Trimming cost V 5 bases and J 1 base, with 8 bases left between them. The CDR3 totals 13 residues. CDR1 is MRHNA and CDR2 is SNTAGT in the germline V gene.